One and the same sample provided the 10 T cell receptor beta chains below, sequenced in a study of neurological immune-mediated disorders. Each CDR3 protein is one row after TCRdb ran MiXCR on the 5' RACE reads. The sample has about 50,000 distinct CDR3 sequences; about 5.8% are singletons. Source material: CD4+ T cells from blood. All receptors come from a woman aged 18-29 years with multiple sclerosis.

This clonotype occurred many times. V and J are TRBV4-1 and TRBJ2-1; D unresolved. V dropped 1 base and J dropped 0 bases, with 13 bases sitting between them. Germline V gene lookup returns CDR1 MGHRA and CDR2 YSYEKL. The CDR3 has 17 residues. CDR3 in amino acids: CASSQGVAQSSYNEQFF. As DNA, the CDR3 is TGCGCCAGCAGCCAAGGGGTGGCACAGAGCTCCTACAATGAGCAGTTCTTC.

In this sample, this clonotype turned up many times. V and J are TRBV12-3 or TRBV12-4 and TRBJ2-5, with no clear D. Trimming shortened V by 6 bases and J by 2 bases, and 10 bases separated the two germline ends. The CDR3 sequence is 13 residues long. CDR3 region: CASRRLGQETQYF. DNA for the CDR3: TGTGCCAGCAGGAGACTTGGGCAAGAGACCCAGTACTTC.

This clonotype occurred many times. V gene TRBV25-1 combines with J gene TRBJ2-5; 9 nucleotides agree with TRBD1. The germline V gene has CDR1 MGHDK and CDR2 SYGVNS. The CDR3 has 15 amino acids. V dropped 2 bases and J dropped 4; count of bases not matched to a gene: 5. The CDR3 DNA follows: TGTGCCAGCAGTGAAACGGGGACAGGGAGAGAGACCCAGTACTTC. This gives the protein CASSETGTGRETQYF. The full variable domain, with the rest looked up from reference TRBV25-1 and TRBJ2-5, is EADIYQTPRYLVIGTGKKITLECSQTMGHDKMYWYQQDPGMELHLIHYSYGVNSTEKGDLSSESTVSRIRTEHFPLTLESARPSHTSQYLCASSETGTGRETQYFGPGTRLLVL.

This clonotype was counted many times. The chain uses TRBV24-1 and TRBJ1-2, with D maybe TRBD1 (5 bases). Germline values: CDR1 KGHDR, CDR2 SFDVKD. V lost 5 bases and J 4 bases, leaving 13 bases between the germline ends. The CDR3 is 14 amino acids. The CDR3 region is CATSGAEGSYGYTF. The CDR3 DNA is TGTGCCACCAGTGGGGCGGAGGGGAGCTATGGCTACACCTTC.

Many counts were recorded for this clonotype. Sequence at one end of the junction differs from germline and may be a read error. CDR3 protein: CASSSFGTSGRGYF. Here the CDR3 DNA reads TGTGCCAGCAGTAGCTTCGGGACTAGCGGCAGAGGATACTTC. The V and J genes are TRBV6-6 and TRBJ2-1, with 11 bases aligning to TRBD2. From germline, CDR1 is MNHNY and CDR2 SVGAGI (reference sequence). The CDR3 consists of 14 residues.

This clonotype was detected many times. The rearrangement joins TRBV3-1 to TRBJ1-1; D unresolved. Germline assignment: CDR1 LGHDT and CDR2 YNNKEL (reference sequence). Trimming shortened V by 3 bases and J by 8 bases, and 7 bases separated the two germline ends. The CDR3 length is 11 residues. The CDR3 spells CASSHGVEAFF. The DNA for the CDR3 is TGTGCCAGCAGCCATGGGGTAGAAGCTTTCTTT.

This clonotype was counted ten times or more. V usage is TRBV6-6 and J usage is TRBJ1-5; 8 nucleotides line up with TRBD1. The CDR3 totals 16 residues. V shed 2 bases, J shed 4 bases, and the junction held 7 bases outside the gene matches. CDR1 is MNHNY, CDR2 SVGAGI, per germline (reference sequence). The CDR3 sequence is CASSYTTGEGNQPQHF. CDR3 coding DNA: TGTGCCAGCAGTTACACGACAGGGGAGGGAAATCAGCCCCAGCATTTT.

This clonotype was found many times. The chain recombines TRBV20-1 with TRBJ1-2; TRBD1 aligns across 7 bases. This CDR3 spans 11 amino acids. Germline V gene lookup returns CDR1 DFQATT and CDR2 SNEGSKA (reference sequence). V lost 6 bases and J lost 7; bases outside the gene matches: 5. CDR3 sequence reads: CSAPRGPGYTF. CDR3 sequence (DNA): TGCAGTGCACCGAGGGGGCCTGGCTACACCTTC.

This clonotype has a count of ten or more. J is TRBJ2-5 and V is TRBV25-1; possibly TRBD1 or TRBD2 for D (5 bases each). The CDR3 contains 16 residues. CDR1 MGHDK and CDR2 SYGVNS come from the germline V gene. V shed 4 bases and J shed 2 bases, with 17 bases lying between them. CDR3 sequence (DNA): TGTGCCAGCAGTGTTGGGGGTAGCGAGATACAAGAGACCCAGTACTTC. Amino acids: CASSVGGSEIQETQYF.

This clonotype was recorded at least ten times. The chain uses TRBV20-1 and TRBJ1-2, with D uncertain. This CDR3 has 9 amino acids. The germline CDR1 and CDR2 sequences are DFQATT and SNEGSKA (reference sequence). V was shortened by 6 bases and J by 9 bases, with 8 bases between the two germline ends. The CDR3 coding sequence is TGCAGTGCGCCCCTCAGCTACACCTTC. This encodes CSAPLSYTF.